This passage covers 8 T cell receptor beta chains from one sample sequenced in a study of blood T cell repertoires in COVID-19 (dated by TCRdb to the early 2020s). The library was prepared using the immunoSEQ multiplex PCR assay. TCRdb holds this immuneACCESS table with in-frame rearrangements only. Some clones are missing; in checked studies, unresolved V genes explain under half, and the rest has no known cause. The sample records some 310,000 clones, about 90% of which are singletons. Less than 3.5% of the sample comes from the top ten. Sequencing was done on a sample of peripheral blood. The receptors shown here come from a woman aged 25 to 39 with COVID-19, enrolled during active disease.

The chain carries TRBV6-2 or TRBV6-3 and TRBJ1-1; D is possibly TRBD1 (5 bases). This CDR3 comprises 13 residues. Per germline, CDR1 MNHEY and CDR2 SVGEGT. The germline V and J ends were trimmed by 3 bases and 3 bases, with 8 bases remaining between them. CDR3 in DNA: TGTGCCAGCAGTTATGGGGGGTACACTGAAGCTTTCTTT. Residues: CASSYGGYTEAFF.

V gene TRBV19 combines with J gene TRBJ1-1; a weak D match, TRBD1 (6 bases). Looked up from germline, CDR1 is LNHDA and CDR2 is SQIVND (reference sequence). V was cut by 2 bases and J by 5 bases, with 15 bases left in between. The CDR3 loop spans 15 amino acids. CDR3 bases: TGTGCCAGTAGTATAAGGGCAGGGGTTAGGACTGAAGCTTTCTTT. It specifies CASSIRAGVRTEAFF.

In nucleotides, the CDR3 is TGTGCCAGCAGTGAATTGGGGAGGAGTGGGGTCACTGGAAACACCATATATTTT. Its translation is CASSELGRSGVTGNTIYF. The chain joins TRBV25-1 to TRBJ1-3, with D unresolved. CDR1 and CDR2 from the germline V gene are MGHDK and SYGVNS. The CDR3 totals 18 residues. V lost 1 base and J lost 2, with 18 bases in between.

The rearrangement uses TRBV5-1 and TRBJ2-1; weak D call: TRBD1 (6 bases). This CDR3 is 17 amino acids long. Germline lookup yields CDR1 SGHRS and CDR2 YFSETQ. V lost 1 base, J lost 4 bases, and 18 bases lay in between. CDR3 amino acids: CASSLLPGEGGYNEQFF. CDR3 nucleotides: TGCGCCAGCAGCTTGCTCCCCGGGGAAGGGGGTTACAATGAGCAGTTCTTC.

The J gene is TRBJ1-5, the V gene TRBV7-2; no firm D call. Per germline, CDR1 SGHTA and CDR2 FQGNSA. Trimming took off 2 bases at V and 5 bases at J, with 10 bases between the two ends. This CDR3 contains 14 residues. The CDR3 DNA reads TGTGCCAGCAGCTTAAGAGTTTTGGATCAGCCCCAGCATTTT. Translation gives CASSLRVLDQPQHF.

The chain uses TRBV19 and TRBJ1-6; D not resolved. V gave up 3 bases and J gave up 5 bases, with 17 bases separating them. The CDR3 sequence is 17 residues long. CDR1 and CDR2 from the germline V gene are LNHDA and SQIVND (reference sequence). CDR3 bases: TGTGCCAGTAGTATCCTGCCCGACGGGTCAAATAATTCACCCCTCCACTTT. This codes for CASSILPDGSNNSPLHF.

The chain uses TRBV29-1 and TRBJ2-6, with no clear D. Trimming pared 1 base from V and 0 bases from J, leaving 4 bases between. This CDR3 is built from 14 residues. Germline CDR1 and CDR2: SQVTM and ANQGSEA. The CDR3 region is CSVEVSSGANVLTF. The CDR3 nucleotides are TGCAGCGTTGAAGTGAGCTCTGGGGCCAACGTCCTGACTTTC.

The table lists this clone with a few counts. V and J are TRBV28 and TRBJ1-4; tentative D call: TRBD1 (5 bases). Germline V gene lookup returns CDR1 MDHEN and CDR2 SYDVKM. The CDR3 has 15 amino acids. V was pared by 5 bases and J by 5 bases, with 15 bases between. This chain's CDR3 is CASSLTRVENEKLFF. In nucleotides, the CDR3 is TGTGCCAGCAGTCTTACCAGGGTTGAGAATGAAAAACTGTTTTTT.